A selection of T cell receptor beta chains follows, all from one sample in a study of T cells expressing NK-cell markers. TCRdb reprocessed the 5' RACE reads and keeps a single row for each CDR3 protein, giving no DNA. This listing includes a few hundred thousand distinct CDR3 sequences. Sample: blood T cells: a sorted CD56 or NKG2C T cell subset, CD4+ or CD8+ T cells, or bulk PBMC T cells (not recorded which). These receptors were collected from a woman aged 45 to 65 in good health. The CDR3 runs from the conserved cysteine through the conserved F or W.

J gene | V gene | CDR3 protein
TRBJ2-2 | TRBV5-1 | CASSPGAGPTGELFF
TRBJ2-7 | TRBV5-6 | CASSLVVTPFPYEQYF
TRBJ2-6 | TRBV19 | CASSIGQGRRLRGGANVLTF
TRBJ2-1 | TRBV29-1 | CSVVPTRGQYNEQFF
TRBJ1-2 | TRBV14 | CASSQGFRHGYTF
TRBJ2-3 | TRBV7-8 | CASSLGLSGSSEVDTQYF
TRBJ1-6 | TRBV11-2 | CASSLELDLYNSPLHF
TRBJ2-3 | TRBV3-1 | CASSPPNSGADTQYF
TRBJ1-1 | TRBV2 | CASSEATIPNYSEAFF
TRBJ1-1 | TRBV6-4 | CASRTPGDSPPKAFF
TRBJ2-3 | TRBV12-3/TRBV12-4 | CASRSLAATDTQYF
TRBJ2-3 | TRBV19 | CASKDRGTDTQYF
TRBJ2-1 | TRBV24-1 | CATSDLRQTNYNEQFF
TRBJ1-2 | TRBV2 | CASMGGKANYGYTF
TRBJ2-3 | TRBV5-1 | CASSLSGKQGDTQYF
TRBJ2-5 | TRBV3-1 | CASSPPRAPRTQYF
TRBJ2-7 | TRBV3-1 | CASSQPGGILYEQYF
TRBJ2-3 | TRBV9 | CASSLGGRWSTDTQYF